This TCR beta chain stems from a study of shared clonotypes between healthy human individuals. About the research overall: Each donor had three CD4 naive, three CD4 memory, two CD8 naive and one CD8 memory plate.

For every subset, genomic DNA was evenly distributed across several immunoSEQ plates. Each replicate PCR on the sorted subsets used approximately 180 ng DNA (approximately 27,000 T cell genomes). TCRdb keeps only in-frame clones here, not all; method: immunoSEQ multiplex PCR. The table shows 550,000 to 850,000 clones, with 72% occurring only once. The sequence came from a woman aged 25-40 years in good health. Input material: memory CD4+ T cells sorted from blood. The subset denotes: CD45RA-negative fraction.

CDR3 amino acids: CASSELADTTNEKLFF. DNA of the CDR3: TGTGCCAGCAGTGAGTTGGCTGATACAACTAATGAAAAACTGTTTTTT. The chain combines TRBV6-1 with TRBJ1-4, with no clear D. CDR1 MNHNS and CDR2 SASEGT come from the germline V gene. V lost 3 bases to trimming and J lost 0 bases, with 11 bases between them. This CDR3 has 16 amino acids.